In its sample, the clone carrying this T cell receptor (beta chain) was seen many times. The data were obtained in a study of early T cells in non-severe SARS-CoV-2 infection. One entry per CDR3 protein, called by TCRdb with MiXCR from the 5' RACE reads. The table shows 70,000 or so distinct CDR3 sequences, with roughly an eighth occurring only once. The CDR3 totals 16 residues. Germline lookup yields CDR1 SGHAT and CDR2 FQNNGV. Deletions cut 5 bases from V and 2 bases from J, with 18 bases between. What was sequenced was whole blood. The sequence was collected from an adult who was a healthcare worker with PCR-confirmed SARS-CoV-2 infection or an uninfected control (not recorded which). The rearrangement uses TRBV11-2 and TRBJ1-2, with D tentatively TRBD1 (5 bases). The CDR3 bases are TGTGCCAGCAGCCGTGGTTACGGGGGTGGAAACTATGGCTACACCTTC. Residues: CASSRGYGGGNYGYTF.